The rows below give T cell receptor beta chains drawn from one sample of a study of T-cell memory formation after mild COVID-19. TCRdb ran MiXCR on the 5' RACE reads and lists one entry per CDR3 protein. In the table there are some 290,000 distinct CDR3 sequences, roughly 15% of which are singletons. What was sequenced was PBMCs or a T cell subset sorted from them (not recorded which). These TCRs come from a man younger than 30 who had mild COVID-19 (a few samples of this study predate the infection). Cell type and time point are not known. Both conserved end residues are part of each CDR3. D genes are given only for firm matches. Size values are once, few and many counts, or a class for expanded clones, and some rows have none.

abundance	v_gene	d_gene	j_gene	CDR3aa	CDR3nt
.	TRBV4-2	TRBD2	TRBJ2-5	CASSQRMTLAGKETQYF	TGTGCCAGCAGCCAAAGAATGACGCTAGCGGGAAAAGAGACCCAGTACTTC
many	TRBV6-2/TRBV6-3	.	TRBJ2-3	CASSPPGDTQYF	TGTGCCAGTAGTCCTCCCGGCGATACGCAGTATTTT
few	TRBV4-3	.	TRBJ2-6	CASSPVGANVLTF	TGCGCCAGCAGCCCGGTCGGGGCCAACGTCCTGACTTTC
.	TRBV6-5	TRBD1	TRBJ1-2	CASSPGQGITYF	TGTGCCAGCAGTCCCGGACAGGGGATAACCTACTTC
few	TRBV4-3	TRBD2	TRBJ2-1	CASSQARGLAGGPEQFF	TGCGCCAGCAGCCAGGCTCGAGGACTAGCGGGGGGGCCTGAGCAGTTCTTC
many	TRBV5-1	.	TRBJ2-2	CASSFRPQGGGELFF	TGCGCCAGCAGCTTCAGACCCCAGGGAGGCGGGGAGCTGTTTTTT
.	TRBV7-6	TRBD1	TRBJ2-5	CASSPTGGGIKTQYF	TGTGCCAGCAGCCCGACAGGGGGCGGCATAAAGACCCAGTACTTC
few	TRBV27	.	TRBJ2-5	CASSLSPFDLGETQYF	TGTGCCAGCAGTCTCAGCCCATTTGACCTGGGAGAGACCCAGTACTTC
many	TRBV5-6	.	TRBJ2-3	CASSFGGRTDTQYF	TGTGCCAGCAGCTTCGGGGGGCGCACAGATACGCAGTATTTT
.	TRBV14	.	TRBJ2-5	CASSQESQTTQYF	TGTGCCAGCAGCCAAGAATCCCAGACGACCCAGTACTTC
few	TRBV18	.	TRBJ2-4	CASSPPSRVSDIQYF	TGTGCCAGCTCACCACCGTCCCGCGTTTCAGACATTCAGTACTTC
.	TRBV7-2	TRBD2	TRBJ2-3	CASSPNPWTSGSTDTQYF	TGTGCCAGCAGCCCAAACCCCTGGACTAGCGGCAGCACAGATACGCAGTATTTT
many	TRBV11-3	.	TRBJ2-5	CASSLADQETQYF	TGTGCCAGCAGCTTAGCCGATCAAGAGACCCAGTACTTC
.	TRBV25-1	.	TRBJ1-6	CASSELEGRSSPLHF	TGTGCCAGCAGTGAATTGGAAGGGCGCAGCTCACCCCTCCACTTT
few	TRBV7-8	TRBD1	TRBJ2-1	CASSLAGTGYSGEQFF	TGTGCCAGCAGCTTAGCTGGGACAGGGTATTCGGGTGAGCAGTTCTTC
.	TRBV9	TRBD1	TRBJ1-1	CASTRDRANTEAFF	TGTGCCAGCACCCGGGACAGGGCGAACACTGAAGCTTTCTTT
few	TRBV24-1	TRBD1	TRBJ2-1	CATSAGDRGKNEQFF	TGTGCCACCAGTGCAGGGGACAGGGGGAAGAATGAGCAGTTCTTC
.	TRBV5-1	TRBD1	TRBJ1-1	CASSPDLGGRVEAFF	TGCGCCAGCAGCCCCGACTTAGGGGGCAGGGTTGAAGCTTTCTTT
few	TRBV20-1	.	TRBJ2-5	CSGRGRYQETQYF	TGCAGTGGGCGGGGGCGGTACCAAGAGACCCAGTACTTC
.	TRBV4-1	.	TRBJ1-1	CASSEGRRMNTEAFF	TGCGCCAGCAGCGAGGGACGGAGGATGAACACTGAAGCTTTCTTT
.	TRBV6-5	TRBD1	TRBJ1-1	CASRTQGGFLAFF	TGTGCCAGCAGAACACAGGGGGGATTTTTAGCTTTCTTT
few	TRBV7-9	.	TRBJ2-1	CASSAQTSNEQFF	TGTGCCAGCAGCGCCCAGACTAGTAATGAGCAGTTCTTC
.	TRBV20-1	.	TRBJ1-1	CSYHGTTNTEAFF	TGCAGTTACCACGGGACAACGAACACTGAAGCTTTCTTT
.	TRBV21-1	.	TRBJ1-5	CASGPETGVNQPQHF	TGTGCCAGCGGCCCCGAAACAGGGGTCAATCAGCCCCAGCATTTT
few	TRBV4-2	.	TRBJ1-6	CASSQDFTPNSPLHF	TGTGCCAGCAGCCAGGACTTTACCCCAAATTCACCCCTCCACTTT
few	TRBV2	TRBD2	TRBJ2-1	CASSRTSGGRNEQFF	TGTGCCAGCAGTCGGACTAGCGGGGGAAGGAATGAGCAGTTCTTC